This T cell receptor (beta chain) was documented in a study of T cell responses to AZD1222 COVID-19 vaccine. Study observations and caveats: Vaccination with two AZD1222 doses was followed by a rise in Spike-specific TCR breadth and depth. Regions 160-218 and 743-854 held dominance among vaccine-associated CD4 TCRs, which spanned spike. Just a handful of AZD1222 recipients tested seropositive at baseline. Repertoires were collected only later (after the peak T cell response had occurred).

TCRdb's table, derived via immunoSEQ multiplex PCR, lists solely in-frame clones and lacks some. The sample lists roughly 140,000 clones; approximately 88% were seen once. Germline CDR1 MNHEY, CDR2 SVGEGT. After removal of 0 bases from V and 5 bases from J, the junction contained 10 bases not matched to a gene. This CDR3 is built from 17 residues. Comment on this clone: The target antigen is unknown.

V usage is TRBV6-2 or TRBV6-3 and J usage is TRBJ2-5, with 9 bases identical to TRBD1. The input for sequencing was peripheral blood, taken on day 0 of AZD1222 vaccination. The TCR was taken from an adult in good health. The CDR3 nucleotides are TGTGCCAGCAGTTACTCGACAGGGGGGCCACGCTGGGAGACCCAGTACTTC. It encodes CASSYSTGGPRWETQYF.